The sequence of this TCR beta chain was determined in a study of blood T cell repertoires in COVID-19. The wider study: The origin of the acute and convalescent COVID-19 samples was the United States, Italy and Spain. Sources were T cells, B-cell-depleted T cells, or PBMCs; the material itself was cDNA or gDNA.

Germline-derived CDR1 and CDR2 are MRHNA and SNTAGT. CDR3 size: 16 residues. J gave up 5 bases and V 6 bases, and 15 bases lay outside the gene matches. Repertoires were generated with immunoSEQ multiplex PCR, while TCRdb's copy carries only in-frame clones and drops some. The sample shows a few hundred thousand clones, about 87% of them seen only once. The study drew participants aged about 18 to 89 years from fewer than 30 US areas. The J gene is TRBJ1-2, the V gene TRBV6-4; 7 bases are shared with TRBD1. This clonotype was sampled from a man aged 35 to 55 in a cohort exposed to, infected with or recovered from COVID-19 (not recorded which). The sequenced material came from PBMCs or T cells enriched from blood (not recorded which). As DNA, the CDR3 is TGTGCCAGCAGCCAAACCCGACAGGGAATAGGGTATGGCTACACCTTC. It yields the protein CASSQTRQGIGYGYTF.